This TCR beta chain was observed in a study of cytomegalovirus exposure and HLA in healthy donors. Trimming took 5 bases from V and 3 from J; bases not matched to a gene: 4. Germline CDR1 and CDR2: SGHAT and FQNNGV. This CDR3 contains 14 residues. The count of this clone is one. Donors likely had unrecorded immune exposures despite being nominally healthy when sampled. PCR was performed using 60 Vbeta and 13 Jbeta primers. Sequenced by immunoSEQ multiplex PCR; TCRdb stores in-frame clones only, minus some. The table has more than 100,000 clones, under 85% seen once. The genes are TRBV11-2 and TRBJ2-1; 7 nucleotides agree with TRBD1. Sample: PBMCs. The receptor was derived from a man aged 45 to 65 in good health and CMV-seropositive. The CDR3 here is CASSGQDRYNEQFF. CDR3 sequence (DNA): TGTGCCAGCAGCGGACAGGACCGCTACAATGAGCAGTTCTTC.